The next 20 T cell receptor beta chains were all read from a single sample in a study of shared clonotypes between healthy human individuals. Naive CD8 populations comprised CD45RO-negative cells positively selected for CCR7, excluding terminally differentiated effector memory CD45RA+ cells. Some clones are missing from TCRdb's copy, which holds only in-frame ones; the method was immunoSEQ multiplex PCR. The sample holds millions of clones, roughly 91% seen once. Sequenced sample: naive CD8+ T cells from PBMCs. Every receptor here comes from a man aged 18 to 35 in good health. Some clones in this sample may be carry-over from other donors' samples.

To note about this clone: Other nucleotide sequences from this sample produce the same CDR3. The rearrangement links TRBV29-1 to TRBJ2-5; D remains unclear. The CDR3 sequence is 10 residues long. Germline-derived CDR1 and CDR2 are SQVTM and ANQGSEA. Trimming stripped 3 bases from V and 5 bases from J, with 4 bases between. CDR3 loop: CSVDLETQYF. In DNA form, the CDR3 reads TGCAGCGTTGATCTGGAGACCCAGTACTTC.

The chain uses TRBV19 and TRBJ2-1; 8 bases agree with TRBD2. The CDR3 has 13 amino acids. Germline assignment: CDR1 LNHDA and CDR2 SQIVND (reference sequence). J lost 10 bases, V lost 6 bases, and 8 bases had no gene match. CDR3: CASSPVAGGEQFF. In DNA, the CDR3 is TGTGCCAGTAGCCCCGTGGCGGGGGGCGAGCAGTTCTTC. Using reference TRBV19 and TRBJ2-1 for the parts outside the CDR3, the full variable domain is DGGITQSPKYLFRKEGQNVTLSCEQNLNHDAMYWYRQDPGQGLRLIYYSQIVNDFQKGDIAEGYSVSREKKESFPLTVTSAQKNPTAFYLCASSPVAGGEQFFGPGTRLTVL.

The rearrangement uses TRBV28 and TRBJ2-3; D may be TRBD1 or TRBD2 (6 bases each). In germline, CDR1 is MDHEN, CDR2 SYDVKM. Trimming pared 6 bases from V and 6 bases from J, leaving 25 bases between. The CDR3 consists of 17 residues. The DNA of the CDR3 is TGTGCCAGCAGGACAGACGTAGGGGGGCGCGATTTGGATACGCAGTATTTT. It specifies CASRTDVGGRDLDTQYF. Complete variable domain (other parts from reference TRBV28 and TRBJ2-3): DVKVTQSSRYLVKRTGEKVFLECVQDMDHENMFWYRQDPGLGLRLIYFSYDVKMKEKGDIPEGYSVSREKKERFSLILESASTNQTSMYLCASRTDVGGRDLDTQYFGPGTRLTVL.

The chain joins TRBV7-3 to TRBJ2-1; 13 nucleotides line up with TRBD2. CDR1 and CDR2 (germline): SGHTA, FQGTGA. This CDR3 comprises 13 residues. The trim removed 5 bases at V and 16 bases at J, leaving 8 bases unmatched. The CDR3 DNA follows: TGTGCCAGCAGCCCCACTAGCGGGAGGGACCAATTCTTC. Protein product: CASSPTSGRDQFF.

The chain uses TRBV7-2 and TRBJ2-7; D gene ambiguous. Trimming left V 4 bases short and J 3 bases short, with 10 bases between. This CDR3 spans 13 amino acids. Germline CDR1 reads SGHTA; CDR2 reads FQGNSA. The CDR3 spells CASSSGRRYEQYF. CDR3 bases: TGTGCCAGCAGCTCCGGACGGCGCTACGAGCAGTACTTC. The variable domain in full, completed from reference TRBV7-2 and TRBJ2-7, reads GAGVSQSPSNKVTEKGKDVELRCDPISGHTALYWYRQSLGQGLEFLIYFQGNSAPDKSGLPSDRFSAERTGGSVSTLTIQRTQQEDSAVYLCASSSGRRYEQYFGPGTRLTVT.

This clone was observed once. The CDR3 is CASSRAPGGYGYTF. Written as DNA, the CDR3 is TGTGCCAGCAGCCGCGCCCCAGGAGGCTATGGCTACACCTTC. The genes are TRBV7-8 and TRBJ1-2, with D unresolved. The CDR3 is made up of 14 amino acids. The germline CDR1 and CDR2 sequences are SGHVS and FQNEAQ. The V end was cut by 5 bases, the J end by 4 bases, with 14 bases between.

The chain is built from TRBV9 and TRBJ2-1; possible D gene TRBD1, 6 bases. The V end was cut by 0 bases, the J end by 12 bases, with 13 bases between. CDR3 length: 13 amino acids. Germline V gives CDR1 SGDLS, CDR2 YYNGEE. The CDR3 protein is CASSVGQGSRQFF. The CDR3 nucleotides are TGTGCCAGCAGCGTAGGCCAGGGGTCTAGGCAGTTCTTC.

This clone was seen just once. This sequence joins TRBV27 and TRBJ2-7, with D uncertain. V shed 6 bases and J shed 6 bases, with 18 bases lying between them. CDR3 size: 14 residues. Germline CDR1 and CDR2: MNHEY and SMNVEV (reference sequence). This chain's CDR3 is CASSPWGTPREQYF. The CDR3 nucleotides read TGTGCCAGCAGCCCTTGGGGTACACCCCGCGAGCAGTACTTC.

J is TRBJ2-3 and V is TRBV9; 8 nucleotides line up with TRBD2. CDR3 size: 15 residues. The germline V gene has CDR1 SGDLS and CDR2 YYNGEE. V shed 0 bases, J shed 5 bases, and the junction held 5 bases outside the gene matches. CDR3 amino acids: CASSVGLAGGDTQYF. The CDR3 DNA follows: TGTGCCAGCAGCGTAGGTCTCGCGGGAGGAGATACGCAGTATTTT.

This chain's CDR3 is CASSLSSWDRDTGELFF. Here the CDR3 DNA reads TGTGCCAGCAGTTTATCCTCCTGGGACAGAGACACCGGGGAGCTGTTTTTT. V gene TRBV27 combines with J gene TRBJ2-2, with 7 bases lining up with TRBD1. From germline, CDR1 is MNHEY and CDR2 SMNVEV (reference sequence). V was clipped by 0 bases and J by 3 bases; unmatched bases: 7. This CDR3 is built from 17 residues.

This chain connects TRBV13 to TRBJ1-1, with a tentative D call TRBD1 (5 bases). The CDR3 covers 16 residues. V lost 0 bases, J lost 1 base, and 12 bases lay in between. CDR1 is PRHDT and CDR2 is FYEKMQ in the germline V gene (reference sequence). The CDR3 loop is CASSLGLGGRNTEAFF. The CDR3 bases are TGTGCCAGCAGCTTAGGCCTTGGGGGACGGAACACTGAAGCTTTCTTT.

In this sample, this clone turned up a few times. The chain uses TRBV16 and TRBJ2-2, with D tentatively TRBD1 (5 bases). V lost 3 bases and J lost 0, with 5 bases in between. CDR1 and CDR2 from the germline V gene are KGHSY and FQNENV. The CDR3 runs 14 residues. CDR3: CASSQGPNTGELFF. CDR3 nucleotides: TGTGCCAGCAGCCAGGGGCCGAACACCGGGGAGCTGTTTTTT.

The chain carries TRBV7-2 and TRBJ2-4; D is possibly TRBD2 (5 bases). This CDR3 is built from 13 residues. Per the germline V gene, CDR1 is SGHTA and CDR2 is FQGNSA. The V end lost 5 bases, the J end lost 9 bases, and 14 bases lay between the germline ends. The DNA for the CDR3 is TGTGCCAGCAGCGTATTACTAGATCGCATTCAGTACTTC. Its translation is CASSVLLDRIQYF. Together with reference TRBV7-2 and TRBJ2-4, the CDR3 gives the full variable domain: GAGVSQSPSNKVTEKGKDVELRCDPISGHTALYWYRQSLGQGLEFLIYFQGNSAPDKSGLPSDRFSAERTGGSVSTLTIQRTQQEDSAVYLCASSVLLDRIQYFGAGTRLSVL.

The CDR3 protein is CASLEGLAYEQYF. The CDR3 coding sequence is TGTGCCAGCCTTGAGGGACTAGCCTACGAGCAGTACTTC. V gene TRBV6-6 combines with J gene TRBJ2-7; 8 bases agree with TRBD2. The CDR3 sequence is 13 residues long. J lost 2 bases, V lost 8 bases, and 5 bases had no gene match. Germline values: CDR1 MNHNY, CDR2 SVGAGI (reference sequence).

The table lists this clone with a few counts. The CDR3 reads CAWSVQSWEKLFF. The CDR3 coding sequence is TGTGCCTGGAGTGTACAGTCTTGGGAAAAACTGTTTTTT. The V and J genes are TRBV30 and TRBJ1-4, with D unclear. V lost 0 bases and J lost 8, with 10 bases in between. Germline V gives CDR1 GTSNPN, CDR2 SVGIG (reference sequence). CDR3 size: 13 residues. The full variable domain, rest sourced from reference TRBV30 and TRBJ1-4, is SQTIHQWPATLVQPVGSPLSLECTVEGTSNPNLYWYRQAAGRGLQLLFYSVGIGQISSEVPQNLSASRPQDRQFILSSKKLLLSDSGFYLCAWSVQSWEKLFFGSGTQLSVL.

The CDR3 region is CASSLRTGRNTEAFF. In DNA form, the CDR3 reads TGTGCCAGCAGCTTAAGGACGGGGAGGAACACTGAAGCTTTCTTT. The genes are TRBV7-2 and TRBJ1-1; D is uncertain. CDR1 is SGHTA and CDR2 is FQGNSA in the germline V gene. The CDR3 is made up of 15 amino acids. V lost 2 bases, J lost 1 base, and 11 bases lay in between.

The chain recombines TRBV25-1 with TRBJ1-3, with a possible D match to TRBD1 (5 bases). The CDR3 contains 15 residues. V was cut by 4 bases and J by 4 bases, with 14 bases left in between. In germline, CDR1 is MGHDK, CDR2 SYGVNS. In DNA, the CDR3 is TGTGCCAGCAGTGGGCGGGGGGGGAGCGGAAACACCATATATTTT. This encodes CASSGRGGSGNTIYF.

This chain connects TRBV2 to TRBJ2-1, with D perhaps TRBD1 (6 bases). The CDR3 is made up of 18 amino acids. CDR1 SNHLY and CDR2 FYNNEI come from the germline V gene. Trimming stripped 3 bases from V and 1 base from J, with 19 bases between. The CDR3 DNA follows: TGTGCCAGCAGTGACTGGGGGCCGCTCTCAGAGTCCTACAATGAGCAGTTCTTC. Translation: CASSDWGPLSESYNEQFF.

The chain's CDR3 is CAISLGTEVNQPQHF. The CDR3 region has the DNA TGTGCCATCAGCTTAGGGACGGAGGTTAATCAGCCCCAGCATTTT. The gene calls are TRBV10-3 and TRBJ1-5; a possible D gene is TRBD1 (5 bases). This CDR3 has 15 residues. The germline V and J ends were trimmed by 6 bases and 4 bases, with 16 bases remaining between them. Per the germline V gene, CDR1 is ENHRY and CDR2 is SYGVKD.

The chain is built from TRBV19 and TRBJ2-6, with D unresolved. V gave up 6 bases and J gave up 0 bases, with 9 bases separating them. Per germline, CDR1 LNHDA and CDR2 SQIVND (reference sequence). The CDR3 is 15 amino acids. This CDR3 is CASSLSYSGANVLTF. The CDR3, as DNA: TGTGCCAGTAGCTTAAGCTACTCTGGGGCCAACGTCCTGACTTTC.